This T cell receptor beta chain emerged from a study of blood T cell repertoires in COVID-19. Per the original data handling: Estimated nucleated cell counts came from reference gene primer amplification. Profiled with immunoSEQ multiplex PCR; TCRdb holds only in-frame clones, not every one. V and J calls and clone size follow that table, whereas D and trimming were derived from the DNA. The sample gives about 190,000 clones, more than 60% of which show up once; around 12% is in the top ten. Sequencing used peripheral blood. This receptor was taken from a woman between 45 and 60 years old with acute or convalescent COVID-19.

The CDR3 DNA sequence: TGTGCCAGCAGCCATGCAGGAGGGGATGGCTACACCTTC. The encoded protein is CASSHAGGDGYTF. The chain has TRBV3-1 (or the pseudogene TRBV3-2) and TRBJ1-2; D might be TRBD1 (5 bases). CDR1 and CDR2 from the germline V gene are LGHDT and YNNKEL (reference sequence). The CDR3 has 13 amino acids. V was shortened by 3 bases and J by 6 bases, with 11 bases between the two germline ends.